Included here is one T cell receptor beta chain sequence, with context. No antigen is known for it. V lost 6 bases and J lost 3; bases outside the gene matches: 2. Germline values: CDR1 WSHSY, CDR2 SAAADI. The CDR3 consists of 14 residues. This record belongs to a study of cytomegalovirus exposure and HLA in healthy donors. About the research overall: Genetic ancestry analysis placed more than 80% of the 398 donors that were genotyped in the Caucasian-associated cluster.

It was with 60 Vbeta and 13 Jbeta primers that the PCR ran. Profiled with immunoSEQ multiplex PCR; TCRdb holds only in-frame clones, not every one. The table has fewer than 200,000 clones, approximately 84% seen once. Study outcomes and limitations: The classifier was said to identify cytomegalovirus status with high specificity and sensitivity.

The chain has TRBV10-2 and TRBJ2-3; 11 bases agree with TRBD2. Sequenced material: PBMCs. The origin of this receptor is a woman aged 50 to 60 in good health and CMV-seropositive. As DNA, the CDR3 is TGCGCCAGCAGACTAGCGGGAGTAACAGATACGCAGTATTTT. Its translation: CASRLAGVTDTQYF.